These 9 T cell receptor beta chains came from one sample sequenced in a study of shared clonotypes between healthy human individuals. Profiling relied on immunoSEQ multiplex PCR, and the TCRdb table lists in-frame clones only, not all of them. The table lists 2,100,000 or so clones, under 97% of them singletons, with roughly 0.13% in the top ten. Sample: naive CD4+ T cells sorted from blood. As for subset: CD45RA+ positively selected. These receptors were collected from a man younger than 35 in good health.

The chain recombines TRBV18 with TRBJ2-1; tentative D call: TRBD2 (5 bases). Germline CDR1 reads KGHSH; CDR2 reads LQKENI. The length of the CDR3 is 16 residues. The V and J ends lost 2 bases and 1 base respectively, with 12 bases between them. The CDR3 here is CASSPRTSMSYNEQFF. The CDR3 coding sequence is TGTGCCAGCTCACCAAGGACTTCCATGTCCTACAATGAGCAGTTCTTC.

This chain uses TRBV6-6 with TRBJ2-1; 9 nucleotides match TRBD1. The CDR3 extends over 14 amino acids. Trimming at V came to 2 bases and at J to 10 bases, leaving 6 bases not matched to a gene. The germline V gene has CDR1 MNHNY and CDR2 SVGAGI (reference sequence). The chain's CDR3 is CASSYARTGDEQFF. CDR3 bases: TGTGCCAGCAGTTACGCCCGGACAGGGGACGAGCAGTTCTTC.

This sequence joins TRBV18 and TRBJ2-2; no reliable D call. This CDR3 spans 15 amino acids. Trimming took 3 bases from V and 1 from J, leaving 9 bases between them. CDR1 and CDR2 from the germline V gene are KGHSH and LQKENI. CDR3 DNA sequence: TGTGCCAGCTCACCTAGACTGGTGAACACCGGGGAGCTGTTTTTT. This encodes CASSPRLVNTGELFF.

On this clone: The sample holds other DNA sequences that translate to the same CDR3. This chain links TRBV5-1 with TRBJ2-5; D unclear. CDR1 SGHRS and CDR2 YFSETQ come from the germline V gene. The V gene lost 0 bases and the J gene lost 5 bases, with 8 bases spanning the gap. This CDR3 is 13 amino acids long. CDR3 in amino acids: CASSLVGVETQYF. CDR3 bases: TGCGCCAGCAGCTTGGTTGGGGTGGAGACCCAGTACTTC.

The chain couples TRBV5-1 to TRBJ2-5; perhaps D is TRBD1 or TRBD2 (5 bases each). With 1 base removed from V and 5 bases from J, the gap between germline ends came to 12 bases. The CDR3 is 14 amino acids. In germline, CDR1 is SGHRS, CDR2 YFSETQ. The CDR3 reads CASSLTGHGETQYF. CDR3 nucleotides: TGCGCCAGCAGCTTGACGGGGCACGGGGAGACCCAGTACTTC.

This clone was observed a single time. The same CDR3 arises from other DNA sequences in this sample as well. In DNA, the CDR3 is TGCGCCAGCAGCCCAGGGACTAGCGGGGGGGCGGAGACCCAGTACTTC. Protein sequence: CASSPGTSGGAETQYF. This chain connects TRBV5-1 to TRBJ2-5, with 16 bases identical to TRBD2. Germline V gene data show CDR1 as SGHRS and CDR2 as YFSETQ. V trimming: 4 bases; J trimming: 5 bases; junction bases outside the gene matches: 5. This CDR3 contains 16 residues.

The genes are TRBV30 and TRBJ2-3; D is perhaps TRBD1 (6 bases). CDR1 and CDR2 (germline): GTSNPN, SVGIG (reference sequence). The CDR3 extends over 14 amino acids. V lost 5 bases to trimming and J lost 3 bases, with 15 bases between them. CDR3 bases: TGTGCCTGGGCTAAAGGGGGATTGACAGATACGCAGTATTTT. Its translation is CAWAKGGLTDTQYF.

The rearrangement joins TRBV5-1 to TRBJ1-2; D remains ambiguous. Trimming cost V 4 bases and J 2 bases, with 9 bases left between them. The CDR3 totals 13 residues. The germline gives CDR1 SGHRS, CDR2 YFSETQ. For the CDR3, the DNA is TGCGCCAGCAGCGCCTCAACCAACTATGGCTACACCTTC. It yields the protein CASSASTNYGYTF.

The chain is built from TRBV29-1 and TRBJ1-2; D not certain. The CDR3 totals 13 residues. V lost 5 bases and J lost 8, with 18 bases in between. Germline loops: CDR1 SQVTM, CDR2 ANQGSEA. The CDR3 coding sequence is TGCAGCGTTTCCGGCCCCCCGTCCGTGGGCTACACCTTC. Translation: CSVSGPPSVGYTF.